The clone carrying this T cell receptor beta chain was seen ten or more times. Its antigen is not known. Excluded: other autoimmune disease, uncontrolled infection, pregnancy or lactation. Diagnosis used clinical symptoms, serum thyroxine, TRAb, thyroid ultrasound and orbital computed tomography. The PBMCs were taken from roughly 9.3 ml of fresh peripheral blood. With 6 bases removed from V and 4 bases from J, the gap between germline ends came to 7 bases. The CDR3 contains 10 residues. The germline V gene has CDR1 SQVTM and CDR2 ANQGSEA. RNA served as the template for amplifying TCR beta CDR3 regions. HTBI-primed first-round RT-PCR preceded second-round multiplex PCR. Each CDR3 protein is one row after TCRdb ran MiXCR on the multiplex PCR reads. The sample holds some 410,000 distinct CDR3 sequences, roughly 20% seen once. This specimen belongs to a study of Graves' ophthalmopathy and Graves' hyperthyroidism.

Study-wide points: Ophthalmopathy and stable hyperthyroidism were discriminated by a 13-signature model, with approximately 89% sensitivity and nearly 84% specificity.

The rearrangement uses TRBV29-1 and TRBJ2-7; D is undetermined. Sequenced material: peripheral blood. This clonotype was obtained from a woman younger than 30 with stable Graves' hyperthyroidism. The CDR3 region has the DNA TGCAGCGTGCAAGAATACGAGCAGTACTTC. Amino acid sequence: CSVQEYEQYF.